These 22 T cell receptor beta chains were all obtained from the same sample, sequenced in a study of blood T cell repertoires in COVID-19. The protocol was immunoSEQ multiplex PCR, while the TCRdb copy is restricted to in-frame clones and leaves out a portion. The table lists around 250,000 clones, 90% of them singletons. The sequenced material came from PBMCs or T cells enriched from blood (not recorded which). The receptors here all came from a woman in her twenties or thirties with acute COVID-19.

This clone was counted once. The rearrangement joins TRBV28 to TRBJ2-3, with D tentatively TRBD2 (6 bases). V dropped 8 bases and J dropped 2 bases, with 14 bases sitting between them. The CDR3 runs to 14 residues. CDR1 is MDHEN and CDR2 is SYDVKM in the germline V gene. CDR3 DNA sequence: TGTGCCAGCTGTGGGGGACTTGTCACAGATACGCAGTATTTT. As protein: CASCGGLVTDTQYF.

The CDR3 is CASSSGQSPYEQYF. For the CDR3, the DNA is TGTGCCAGCAGCTCCGGACAAAGTCCCTACGAGCAGTACTTC. This rearrangement joins TRBV28 to TRBJ2-7, with a weak D call TRBD1 (5 bases). The germline V gene encodes CDR1 MDHEN and CDR2 SYDVKM. The CDR3 contains 14 residues. V lost 6 bases, J lost 2 bases, and 14 bases lay in between.

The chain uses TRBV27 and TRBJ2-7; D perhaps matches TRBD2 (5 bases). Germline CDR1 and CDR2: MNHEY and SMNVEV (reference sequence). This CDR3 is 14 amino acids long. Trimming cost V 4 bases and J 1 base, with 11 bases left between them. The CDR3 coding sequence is TGTGCCAGCAGTTACGCTGGACTTTCCTACGAGCAGTACTTC. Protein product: CASSYAGLSYEQYF.

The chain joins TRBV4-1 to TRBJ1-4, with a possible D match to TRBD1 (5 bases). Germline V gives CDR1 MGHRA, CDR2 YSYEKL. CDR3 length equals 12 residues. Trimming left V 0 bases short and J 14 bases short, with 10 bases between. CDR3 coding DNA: TGCGCCAGCAGCCAAGATCAGGGTGGGCTGTTTTTT. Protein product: CASSQDQGGLFF.

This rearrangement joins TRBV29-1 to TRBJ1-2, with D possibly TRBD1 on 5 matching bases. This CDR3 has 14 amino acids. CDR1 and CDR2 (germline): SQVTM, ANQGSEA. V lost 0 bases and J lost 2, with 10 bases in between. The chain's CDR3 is CSVEDQGFNYGYTF. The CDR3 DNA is TGCAGCGTTGAAGATCAGGGATTCAACTATGGCTACACCTTC.

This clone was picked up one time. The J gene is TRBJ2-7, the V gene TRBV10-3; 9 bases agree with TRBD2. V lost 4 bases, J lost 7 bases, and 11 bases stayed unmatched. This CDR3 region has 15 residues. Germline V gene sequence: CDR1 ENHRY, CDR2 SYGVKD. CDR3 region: CAISGGLAGEDEQYF. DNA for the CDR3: TGTGCCATCAGTGGCGGGTTAGCGGGAGAGGATGAGCAGTACTTC.

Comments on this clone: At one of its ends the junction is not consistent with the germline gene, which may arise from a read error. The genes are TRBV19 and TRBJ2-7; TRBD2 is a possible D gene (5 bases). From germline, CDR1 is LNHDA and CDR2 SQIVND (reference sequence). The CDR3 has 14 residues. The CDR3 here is CASTSAPDSFEQYF. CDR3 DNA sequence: TGTGCCAGTACCTCCGCTCCGGACTCCTTCGAGCAGTACTTC.

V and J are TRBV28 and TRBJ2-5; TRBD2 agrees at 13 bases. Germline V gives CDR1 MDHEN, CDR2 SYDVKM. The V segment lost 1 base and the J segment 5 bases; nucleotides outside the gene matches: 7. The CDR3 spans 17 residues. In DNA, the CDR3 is TGTGCCAGCAGTTTATCTATGGGACTAGCGGGACGGGAGACCCAGTACTTC. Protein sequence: CASSLSMGLAGRETQYF.

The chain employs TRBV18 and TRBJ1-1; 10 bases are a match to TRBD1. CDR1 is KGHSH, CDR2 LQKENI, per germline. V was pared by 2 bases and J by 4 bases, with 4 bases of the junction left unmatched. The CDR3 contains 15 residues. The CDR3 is CASSPRDRGPTEAFF. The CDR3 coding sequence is TGTGCCAGCTCACCAAGGGACAGGGGACCCACTGAAGCTTTCTTT.

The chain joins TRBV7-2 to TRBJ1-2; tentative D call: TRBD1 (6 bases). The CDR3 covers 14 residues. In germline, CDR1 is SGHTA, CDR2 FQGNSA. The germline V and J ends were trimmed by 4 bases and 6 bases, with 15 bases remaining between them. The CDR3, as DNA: TGTGCCAGCAGCTCCACCGGACAGATCGATGGCTACACCTTC. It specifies CASSSTGQIDGYTF.

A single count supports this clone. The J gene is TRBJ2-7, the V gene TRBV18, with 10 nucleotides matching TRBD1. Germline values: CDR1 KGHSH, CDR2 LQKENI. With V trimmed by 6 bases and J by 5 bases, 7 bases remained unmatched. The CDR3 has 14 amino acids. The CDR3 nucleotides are TGTGCCAGCTCTCGCGGACAGGGGGGTCACGAGCAGTACTTC. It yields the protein CASSRGQGGHEQYF. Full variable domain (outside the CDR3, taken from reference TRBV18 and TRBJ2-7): NAGVMQNPRHLVRRRGQEARLRCSPMKGHSHVYWYRQLPEEGLKFMVYLQKENIIDESGMPKERFSAEFPKEGPSILRIQQVVRGDSAAYFCASSRGQGGHEQYFGPGTRLTVT.

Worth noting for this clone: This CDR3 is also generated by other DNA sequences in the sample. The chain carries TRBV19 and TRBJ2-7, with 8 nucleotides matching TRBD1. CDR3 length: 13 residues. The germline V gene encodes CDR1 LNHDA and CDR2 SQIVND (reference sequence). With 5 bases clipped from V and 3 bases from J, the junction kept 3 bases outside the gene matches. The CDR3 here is CASSSGQGYEQYF. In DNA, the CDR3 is TGTGCCAGTAGTTCTGGACAGGGCTACGAGCAGTACTTC. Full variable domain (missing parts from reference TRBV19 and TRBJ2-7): DGGITQSPKYLFRKEGQNVTLSCEQNLNHDAMYWYRQDPGQGLRLIYYSQIVNDFQKGDIAEGYSVSREKKESFPLTVTSAQKNPTAFYLCASSSGQGYEQYFGPGTRLTVT.

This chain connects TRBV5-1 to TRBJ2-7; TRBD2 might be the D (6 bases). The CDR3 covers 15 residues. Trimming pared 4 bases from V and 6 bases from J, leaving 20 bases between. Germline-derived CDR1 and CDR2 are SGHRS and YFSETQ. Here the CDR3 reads CASSLSGGGPSEQYF. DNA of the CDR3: TGCGCCAGCAGCCTGTCAGGAGGAGGGCCCTCCGAGCAGTACTTC. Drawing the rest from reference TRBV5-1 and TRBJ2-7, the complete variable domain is KAGVTQTPRYLIKTRGQQVTLSCSPISGHRSVSWYQQTPGQGLQFLFEYFSETQRNKGNFPGRFSGRQFSNSRSEMNVSTLELGDSALYLCASSLSGGGPSEQYFGPGTRLTVT.

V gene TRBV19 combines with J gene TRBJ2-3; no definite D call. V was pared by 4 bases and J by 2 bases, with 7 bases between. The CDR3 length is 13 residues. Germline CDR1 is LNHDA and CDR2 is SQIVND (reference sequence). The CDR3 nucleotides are TGTGCCAGTAGTACACAAAACACAGATACGCAGTATTTT. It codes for CASSTQNTDTQYF.

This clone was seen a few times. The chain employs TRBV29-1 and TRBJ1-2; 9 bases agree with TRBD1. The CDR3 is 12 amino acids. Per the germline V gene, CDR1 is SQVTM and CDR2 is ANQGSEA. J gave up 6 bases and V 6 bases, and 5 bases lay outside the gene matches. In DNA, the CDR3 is TGCAGCGTGGGGACAGGGACGGATGGCTACACCTTC. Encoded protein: CSVGTGTDGYTF.

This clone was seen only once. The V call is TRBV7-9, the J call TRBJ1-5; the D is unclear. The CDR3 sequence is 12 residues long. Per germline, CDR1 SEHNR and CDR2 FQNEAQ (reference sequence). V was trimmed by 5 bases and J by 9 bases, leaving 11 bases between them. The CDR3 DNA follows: TGTGCCAGCAGCCCTATAGGCGGGCCCCAGCATTTT. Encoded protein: CASSPIGGPQHF.

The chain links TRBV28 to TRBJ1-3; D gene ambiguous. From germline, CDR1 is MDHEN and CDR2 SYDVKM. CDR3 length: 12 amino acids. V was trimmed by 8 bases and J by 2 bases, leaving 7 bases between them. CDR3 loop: CASVGPGNTIYF. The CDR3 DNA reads TGTGCCAGCGTGGGCCCTGGAAACACCATATATTTT.

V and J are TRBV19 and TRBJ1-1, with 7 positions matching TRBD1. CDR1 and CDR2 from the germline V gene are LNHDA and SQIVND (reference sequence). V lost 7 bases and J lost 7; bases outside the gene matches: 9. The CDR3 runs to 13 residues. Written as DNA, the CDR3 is TGTGCCAGTACCGAGACAGGGCCCGATGAAGCTTTCTTT. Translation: CASTETGPDEAFF.

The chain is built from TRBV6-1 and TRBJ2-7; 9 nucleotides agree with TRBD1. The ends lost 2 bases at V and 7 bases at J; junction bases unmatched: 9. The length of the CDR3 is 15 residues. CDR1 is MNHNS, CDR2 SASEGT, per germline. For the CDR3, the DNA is TGTGCCAGCAGTGAATCGGGACAGGGAACATGGGAGCAGTACTTC. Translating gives CASSESGQGTWEQYF.

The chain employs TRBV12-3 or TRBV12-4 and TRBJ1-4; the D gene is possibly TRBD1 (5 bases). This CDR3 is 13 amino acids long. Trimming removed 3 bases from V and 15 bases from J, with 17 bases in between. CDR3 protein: CASSFLGGGWLFF. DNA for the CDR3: TGTGCCAGCAGTTTTTTGGGCGGGGGGTGGTTGTTTTTT.

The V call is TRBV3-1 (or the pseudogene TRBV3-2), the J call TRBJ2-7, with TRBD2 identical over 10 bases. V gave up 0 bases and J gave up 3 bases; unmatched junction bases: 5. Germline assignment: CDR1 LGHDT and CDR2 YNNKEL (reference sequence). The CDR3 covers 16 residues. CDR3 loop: CASSQDPSGRVYEQYF. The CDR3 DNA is TGTGCCAGCAGCCAAGATCCAAGCGGGAGGGTCTACGAGCAGTACTTC.

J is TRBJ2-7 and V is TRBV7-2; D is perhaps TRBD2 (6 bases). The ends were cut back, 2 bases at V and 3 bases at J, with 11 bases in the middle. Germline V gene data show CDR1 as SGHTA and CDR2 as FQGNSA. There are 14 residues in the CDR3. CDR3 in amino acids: CASSLNRRGYEQYF. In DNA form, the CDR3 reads TGTGCCAGCAGCTTAAACAGGAGGGGCTACGAGCAGTACTTC.